The rows below give T cell receptor beta chains drawn from one sample of a study of human T cells and chemical hapten exposure. TCRdb fed the RACE reads into MiXCR, producing one record per CDR3 protein. Of about 45,000 distinct CDR3 sequences listed, around 4% are singletons. The sequencing sample was made of whole blood. The receptors stem from a human donor in good health. Some clones in this sample may be carry-over from other donors' samples. CDR3s include the opening cysteine and the closing phenylalanine or tryptophan. D genes are given only for firm matches. Not all rows give a size; the values are once, few, many and, for expanded clones, a class.

>many|TRBJ2-5|TRBV7-8|.
TGTGCCAGCAGCTTAGGACGGCTAATGGGGATCAAAGAGACCCAGTACTTC
CASSLGRLMGIKETQYF
>many|TRBJ2-7|TRBV6-5|.
TGTGCCAGCAGTTACTCGATTACAGGGCCCTCCTACGAGCAGTACTTC
CASSYSITGPSYEQYF
>many|TRBJ1-4|TRBV29-1|.
TGCAGCGTTGGGTTCTATGGTGAAAAACTGTTTTTT
CSVGFYGEKLFF
>many|TRBJ2-3|TRBV5-1|.
TGCGCCAGCAGCTTGCCGGGACACCGGATAGCCTTCAGCATTCGCACAGATACGCAGTATTTT
CASSLPGHRIAFSIRTDTQYF
>many|TRBJ2-7|TRBV28|.
TGTGCCAGCAGGAACCCTTACGAGCAGTACTTC
CASRNPYEQYF
>many|TRBJ2-7|TRBV7-9|TRBD1
TGTGCCAGCAGCTCGACGGGACAGGGCTACGAGCAGTACTTC
CASSSTGQGYEQYF
>many|TRBJ2-6|TRBV6-5|.
TGTGCCAGCCGCATAGGAGGGGGGCCTGGGGCCAACGTCCTGACTTTC
CASRIGGGPGANVLTF
>many|TRBJ2-7|TRBV6-5|TRBD2
TGTGCCAGCAGTGCTTGGCGGGAGGGGGCAGACGAGCAGTACTTC
CASSAWREGADEQYF
>.|TRBJ1-6|TRBV12-3/TRBV12-4|.
TGTGCCAGCAGTTTGAACCTAAATAATTCACCCCTCCACTTT
CASSLNLNNSPLHF
>many|TRBJ1-1|TRBV9|.
TGTGCCAGCAGCGTAGGCAGGTCAGGCGGGAACACTGAAGCTTTCTTT
CASSVGRSGGNTEAFF
>many|TRBJ1-1|TRBV6-5|.
TGTGCCAGCAGCCCCCCGCAGGTGAACACTGAAGCTTTCTTT
CASSPPQVNTEAFF
>many|TRBJ2-7|TRBV28|.
TGTGCCAGCCCATCAGGTCTAAGCTCCTACGAGCAGTACTTC
CASPSGLSSYEQYF
>many|TRBJ1-1|TRBV6-5|.
TGTGCCAGCAGCGGGACTGTGAACACTGAAGCTTTCTTT
CASSGTVNTEAFF
>many|TRBJ2-3|TRBV6-6|.
TGTGCCAGCAGCAGGACCCAGCGGGATACGCAGTATTTT
CASSRTQRDTQYF
>few|TRBJ1-4|TRBV7-9|TRBD1
TGTGCCAGCAACTCCAGGGGGGGAAATGAAAAACTGTTTTTT
CASNSRGGNEKLFF
>many|TRBJ1-6|TRBV6-5|TRBD1
TGTGCCAGCAGTTCGAGACAGGGGGCGCGGGGTAATTCACCCCTCCACTTT
CASSSRQGARGNSPLHF
>many|TRBJ2-6|TRBV27|.
TGTGCCAGCAGCTTCCTCCTCTCTGGGGCCAACGTCCTGACTTTC
CASSFLLSGANVLTF
>.|TRBJ1-4|TRBV5-4|TRBD1
TGTGCCAGCAGCTTTACAGGGGGCAGGGGTGAAAAACTGTTTTTT
CASSFTGGRGEKLFF
>many|TRBJ2-1|TRBV6-1|.
TGTGCCAGCAGCCGCACAGCCTCCAATGAGCAGTTCTTC
CASSRTASNEQFF
>many|TRBJ2-7|TRBV29-1|TRBD1
TGCAGCGCCCGACAGGGGGGGTCCTACGAGCAGTACTTC
CSARQGGSYEQYF
>many|TRBJ2-1|TRBV7-6|TRBD2
TGTGCCAGCAGGATTAGCGGGAGCTCCTACAATGAGCAGTTCTTC
CASRISGSSYNEQFF
>many|TRBJ2-2|TRBV12-3/TRBV12-4|.
TGTGCCAGCAGATCCTTTAGCGGAACGAACACCGGGGAGCTGTTTTTT
CASRSFSGTNTGELFF
>once|TRBJ2-2|TRBV19|.
TGTGCCAGTAGTGCCCAGCAGGGAAACACCGGGGAGCTGTTTTTT
CASSAQQGNTGELFF
>many|TRBJ1-5|TRBV28|.
TGTGCCAGCAGTTTAGAGCAGGTACGGCCCCAGCATTTT
CASSLEQVRPQHF
>many|TRBJ2-7|TRBV29-1|TRBD1
TGCAGCGTTGAAGAGGGACAGTACTACGAGCAGTACTTC
CSVEEGQYYEQYF
>many|TRBJ1-6|TRBV5-4|.
TGTGCCAGCAGCACCGGGACCTTCCGGGGGGATTCACCCCTCCACTTT
CASSTGTFRGDSPLHF
>many|TRBJ2-3|TRBV5-1|TRBD2
TGCGCCAGCAGCTTGAGCGGGAGAGGGACTAGCACAGATACGCAGTATTTT
CASSLSGRGTSTDTQYF
>many|TRBJ1-2|TRBV28|.
TGTGCCAGCAGTTTACCGGGGGCTAGCTATGGCTACACCTTC
CASSLPGASYGYTF
>.|TRBJ2-3|TRBV12-3/TRBV12-4|TRBD2
TGTGCCAGCAGTCCTAGCGGGAGGGCCGGGGGAGATACGCAGTATTTT
CASSPSGRAGGDTQYF
>many|TRBJ2-2|TRBV9|TRBD2
TGTGCCAGCACCCCAAGCGGGGCGAACACCGGGGAGCTGTTTTTT
CASTPSGANTGELFF
>many|TRBJ1-2|TRBV6-6|.
TGTGCCAGCAGTTCCACCCGGACGGGGTCGGGTGGCTATGGCTACACCTTC
CASSSTRTGSGGYGYTF
>many|TRBJ2-1|TRBV7-2|TRBD2
TGTGCCAGCAGCTACAGCGGGAGTGGGGCGAATGAGCAGTTCTTC
CASSYSGSGANEQFF
>many|TRBJ2-5|TRBV9|.
TGTGCCAGCAGCGTAGCGGGAGCAGTGGAGACCCAGTACTTC
CASSVAGAVETQYF
>many|TRBJ1-1|TRBV18|.
TGTGCCAGCTCACCAGTGAGGAACACTGAAGCTTTCTTT
CASSPVRNTEAFF
>many|TRBJ2-1|TRBV12-3/TRBV12-4|TRBD2
TGTGCCAGCAGCCCACTAGCGGGAGTAAGGAATGAGCAGTTCTTC
CASSPLAGVRNEQFF
>many|TRBJ1-1|TRBV7-3|.
TGTGCCAGCAGCTCACAGGGTAGATTCACTGAAGCTTTCTTT
CASSSQGRFTEAFF
>.|TRBJ2-7|TRBV12-3/TRBV12-4|.
TGTGCCAGCAGTTTCGAGGGATACTACGAGCAGTACTTC
CASSFEGYYEQYF
>many|TRBJ2-1|TRBV20-1|TRBD2
TGCAGTGCTATCCCCGCGGGGACTACCAATGAGCAGTTCTTC
CSAIPAGTTNEQFF
>many|TRBJ2-5|TRBV5-1|TRBD1
TGCGCCAGCACCCTAACAACAGGGGGCGCAGAGACCCAGTACTTC
CASTLTTGGAETQYF
>few|TRBJ1-3|TRBV14|.
TGTGCCAGCAGCCACCCTACAGGGTCTGGAAACACCATATATTTT
CASSHPTGSGNTIYF
>many|TRBJ2-1|TRBV11-1|.
TGTGCCAGCAGCAATAAAGCTTTTCGGGAGCAGTTCTTC
CASSNKAFREQFF
>many|TRBJ2-1|TRBV28|.
TGTGCCAGCAACGAAGGGGGATCCTACAATGAGCAGTTCTTC
CASNEGGSYNEQFF
>.|TRBJ1-1|TRBV7-6|.
TGTGCCAGCAGCACTAGCACAGGGCCCGTCGGGGCTTTCTTT
CASSTSTGPVGAFF
>many|TRBJ2-7|TRBV7-6|TRBD2
TGTGCCAGCAGTCCTGCCGGGACTAGCGGGACCTACGAGCAGTACTTC
CASSPAGTSGTYEQYF
>many|TRBJ2-3|TRBV6-5|.
TGTGCCAGCAGTTACGGTACAGTACGGACCCGGTCCCCGGATACGCAGTATTTT
CASSYGTVRTRSPDTQYF
>.|TRBJ2-3|TRBV12-3/TRBV12-4|.
TGTGCCAGCAGACAGGACAGCTCGGGCACAGATACGCAGTATTTT
CASRQDSSGTDTQYF
>.|TRBJ2-7|TRBV6-4|.
TGTGCCAGCAGCGAAGACCGAGAGACACGTCAGTACTTC
CASSEDRETRQYF
>many|TRBJ2-7|TRBV13|.
TGTGCCAGCAGCCATCGGCGGGGGAGGGGGGAGCAGTACTTC
CASSHRRGRGEQYF
>.|TRBJ1-3|TRBV27|TRBD1
TGTGCCAGTTCCAGGGACAGGGGGTGGTCTGGAAACACCATATATTTT
CASSRDRGWSGNTIYF
>many|TRBJ1-5|TRBV29-1|.
TGCAGCGTCGGGGGCGGCAATCAGCCCCAGCATTTT
CSVGGGNQPQHF
>many|TRBJ2-2|TRBV5-5|.
TGTGCCAGCAGCTTGACAACCTCCGGGGAGCTGTTTTTT
CASSLTTSGELFF
>many|TRBJ2-5|TRBV6-5|TRBD2
TGTGCCAGCAGCGGGCACGGGGGAGGGCTAGAGGAGACCCAGTACTTC
CASSGHGGGLEETQYF
>many|TRBJ2-1|TRBV20-1|TRBD2
TGCAGTGCTCCACTAGCGGGAGTGGGCAATGAGCAGTTCTTC
CSAPLAGVGNEQFF
>many|TRBJ2-3|TRBV6-6|.
TGTGCCAGCTGGGCTAGCACAGATACGCAGTATTTT
CASWASTDTQYF
>many|TRBJ2-6|TRBV3-1|.
TGTGCCAGCAGGGGGCCCGGGACTGGGGCCAACGTCCTGACTTTC
CASRGPGTGANVLTF
>many|TRBJ2-1|TRBV6-5|TRBD2
TGTGCCAGCAGTCTTACTAGCGGGAGGTACAATGAGCAGTTCTTC
CASSLTSGRYNEQFF
>few|TRBJ2-6|TRBV7-9|.
TGTGCCAGCAGCTTAGGGGGGCTGGCGAGCTCTGGGGCCAACGTCCTGACTTTC
CASSLGGLASSGANVLTF